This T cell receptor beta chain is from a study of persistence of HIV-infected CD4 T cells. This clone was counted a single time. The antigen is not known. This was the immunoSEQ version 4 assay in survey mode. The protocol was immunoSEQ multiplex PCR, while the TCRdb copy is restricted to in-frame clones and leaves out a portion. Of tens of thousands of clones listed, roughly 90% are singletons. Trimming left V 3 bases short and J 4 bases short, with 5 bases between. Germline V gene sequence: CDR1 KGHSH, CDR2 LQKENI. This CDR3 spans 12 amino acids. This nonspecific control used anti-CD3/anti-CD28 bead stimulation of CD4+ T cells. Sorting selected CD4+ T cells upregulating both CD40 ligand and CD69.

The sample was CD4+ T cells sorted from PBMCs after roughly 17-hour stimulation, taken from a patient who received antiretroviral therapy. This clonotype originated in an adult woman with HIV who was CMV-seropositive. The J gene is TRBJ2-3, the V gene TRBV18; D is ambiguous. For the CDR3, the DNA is TGTGCCAGCTCACCTGAGGCAGATACGCAGTATTTT. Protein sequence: CASSPEADTQYF.